This T cell receptor (beta chain) is drawn from a study of vaccination effects on CD4 cells after COVID-19. On the study more broadly: Each participant received a vaccine that was either BNT162b2 or mRNA-1273, given as two doses. Findings of the study overall: Few convalescent patients were included, and no early post-infection timepoints were sampled.

Clones were read by immunoSEQ multiplex PCR, and TCRdb kept only the in-frame ones, dropping some. Altogether 25,000 to 35,000 clones are present, around three quarters being singletons, with the ten largest covering about 10%. In regard to this clone: Its specificity is not known.

J gave up 0 bases and V 5 bases, and 15 bases lay outside the gene matches. The CDR3 sequence is 19 residues long. Per germline, CDR1 SQVTM and CDR2 ANQGSEA. Before sequencing, viral peptide pools were used by the ViraFEST assay to expand antigen-specific CD4+ T cells. An approximately ten-day culture period preceded the isolation of CD4+ T cells. None of the vaccinated had previously contracted SARS-CoV-2, and their nucleocapsid antibodies tested negative. Wells of around 2.2 million PBMC each were grown with around 10 IU/ml IL-2 and 8.5 to 10 ug/ml peptides. Cells had half their medium changed to IL-2 medium on days 3 and 7.

This rearrangement joins TRBV29-1 to TRBJ2-6; 8 positions match TRBD1. This TCR derives from a human donor who received a COVID-19 vaccine. The starting material was CD4+ T cells from PBMCs cultured with SARS-CoV-2 spike peptides, obtained before COVID-19 vaccination. The CDR3 nucleotides are TGCAGCGTTCTTCACGAAAAACAGGGGGTTGGCTCTGGGGCCAACGTCCTGACTTTC. Translation gives CSVLHEKQGVGSGANVLTF. The whole variable domain, filled in from reference TRBV29-1 and TRBJ2-6, reads SAVISQKPSRDICQRGTSLTIQCQVDSQVTMMFWYRQQPGQSLTLIATANQGSEATYESGFVIDKFPISRPNLTFSTLTVSNMSPEDSSIYLCSVLHEKQGVGSGANVLTFGAGSRLTVL.